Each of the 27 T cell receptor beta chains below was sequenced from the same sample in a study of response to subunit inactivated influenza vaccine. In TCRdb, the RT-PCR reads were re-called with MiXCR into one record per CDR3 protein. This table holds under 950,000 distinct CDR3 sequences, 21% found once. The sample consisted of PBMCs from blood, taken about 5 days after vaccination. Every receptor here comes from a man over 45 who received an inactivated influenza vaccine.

The CDR3 loop is CAISETYGGVRETQYF. CDR3 DNA: TGTGCCATCAGTGAGACTTACGGCGGGGTGAGGGAGACCCAGTACTTC. The chain carries TRBV10-3 and TRBJ2-5; possibly TRBD2 for D (6 bases). Germline CDR1 and CDR2: ENHRY and SYGVKD. This CDR3 is built from 16 residues. The V end lost 2 bases, the J end lost 5 bases, and 18 bases lay between the germline ends.

The CDR3 here is CASSDNAAGGRTDTQYF. The DNA of the CDR3 is TGTGCCAGCAGCGACAACGCGGCGGGGGGCCGCACAGATACGCAGTATTTT. The rearrangement joins TRBV5-6 to TRBJ2-3; 8 bases are a match to TRBD2. The CDR3 spans 17 residues. With V trimmed by 4 bases and J by 1 base, 11 bases remained unmatched. The germline V gene encodes CDR1 SGHDT and CDR2 YYEEEE.

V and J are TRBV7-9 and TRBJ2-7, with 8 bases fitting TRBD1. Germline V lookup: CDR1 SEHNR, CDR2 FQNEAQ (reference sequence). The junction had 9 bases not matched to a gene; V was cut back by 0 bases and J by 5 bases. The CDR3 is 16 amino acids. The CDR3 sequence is CASSLAAGGRVHEQYF. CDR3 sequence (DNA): TGTGCCAGCAGCTTAGCGGCAGGGGGCCGAGTCCACGAGCAGTACTTC.

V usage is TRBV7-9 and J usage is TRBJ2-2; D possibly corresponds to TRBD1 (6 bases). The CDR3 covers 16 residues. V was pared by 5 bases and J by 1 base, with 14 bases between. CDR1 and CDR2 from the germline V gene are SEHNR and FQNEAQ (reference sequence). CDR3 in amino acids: CASSQYRDLNTGELFF. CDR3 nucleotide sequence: TGTGCCAGCAGCCAATACAGGGACCTGAACACCGGGGAGCTGTTTTTT.

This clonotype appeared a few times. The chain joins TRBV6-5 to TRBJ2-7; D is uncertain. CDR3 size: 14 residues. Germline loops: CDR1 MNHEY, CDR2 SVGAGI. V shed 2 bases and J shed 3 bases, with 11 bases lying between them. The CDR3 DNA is TGTGCCAGCAGTTACAGGGCAGGCGTCTACGAGCAGTACTTC. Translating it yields CASSYRAGVYEQYF.

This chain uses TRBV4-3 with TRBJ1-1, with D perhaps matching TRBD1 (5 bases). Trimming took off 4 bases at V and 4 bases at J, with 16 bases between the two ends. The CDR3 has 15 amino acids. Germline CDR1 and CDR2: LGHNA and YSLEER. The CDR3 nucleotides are TGCGCCAGCAGCCCACGGCCCCAGGGAGGCACTGAAGCTTTCTTT. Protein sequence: CASSPRPQGGTEAFF.

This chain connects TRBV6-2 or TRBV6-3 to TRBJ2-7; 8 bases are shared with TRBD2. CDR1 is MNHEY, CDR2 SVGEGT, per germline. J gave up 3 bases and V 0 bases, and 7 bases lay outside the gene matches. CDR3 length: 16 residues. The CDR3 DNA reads TGTGCCAGCAGTTACTCGAAGCTAGCGGGCGACTACGAGCAGTACTTC. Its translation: CASSYSKLAGDYEQYF.

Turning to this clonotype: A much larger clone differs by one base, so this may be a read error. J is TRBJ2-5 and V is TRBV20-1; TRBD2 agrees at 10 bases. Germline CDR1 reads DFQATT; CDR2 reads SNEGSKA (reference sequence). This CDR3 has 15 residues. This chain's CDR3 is CSAGLLAGVEETKYF. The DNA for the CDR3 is TGCAGTGCTGGTCTTCTAGCGGGGGTAGAAGAGACCAAGTACTTC.

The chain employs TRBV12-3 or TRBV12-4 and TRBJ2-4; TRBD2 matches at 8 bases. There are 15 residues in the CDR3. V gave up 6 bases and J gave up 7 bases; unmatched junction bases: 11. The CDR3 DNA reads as TGTGCCAGCAGCTCTGGAGCGGGAGCGGCGAACATTCAGTACTTC. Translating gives CASSSGAGAANIQYF.

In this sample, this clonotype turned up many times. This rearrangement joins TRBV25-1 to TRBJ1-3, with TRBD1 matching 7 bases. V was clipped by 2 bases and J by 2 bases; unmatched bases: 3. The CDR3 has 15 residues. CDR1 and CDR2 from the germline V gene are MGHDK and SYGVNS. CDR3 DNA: TGTGCCAGCAGTGAAGCCCAGGGGGCTGGAAACACCATATATTTT. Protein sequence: CASSEAQGAGNTIYF.

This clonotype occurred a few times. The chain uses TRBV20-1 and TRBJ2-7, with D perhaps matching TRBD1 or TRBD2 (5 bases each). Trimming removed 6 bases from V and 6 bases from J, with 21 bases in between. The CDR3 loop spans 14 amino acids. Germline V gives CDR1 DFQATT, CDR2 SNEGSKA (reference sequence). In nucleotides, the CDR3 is TGCAGTGCCCCCGGGCGGGTGGGGCCGTCCGAGCAGTACTTC. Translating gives CSAPGRVGPSEQYF.

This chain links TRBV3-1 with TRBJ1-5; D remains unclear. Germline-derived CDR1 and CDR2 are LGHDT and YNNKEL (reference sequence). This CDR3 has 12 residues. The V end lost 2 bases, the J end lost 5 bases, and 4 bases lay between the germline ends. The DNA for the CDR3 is TGTGCCAGCAGCCAACAAGATCAGCCCCAGCATTTT. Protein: CASSQQDQPQHF.

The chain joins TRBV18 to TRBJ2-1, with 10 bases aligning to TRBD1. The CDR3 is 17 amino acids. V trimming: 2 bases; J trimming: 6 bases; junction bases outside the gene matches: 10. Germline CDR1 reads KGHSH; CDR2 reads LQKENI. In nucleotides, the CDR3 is TGTGCCAGCTCACCAACCGGGCCGGGACAGGGGCCCAATGAGCAGTTCTTC. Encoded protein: CASSPTGPGQGPNEQFF.

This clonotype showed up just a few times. DNA for the CDR3: TGTGCCAGCAGTTTATCTGAGGACAGGGGGTCAGTTGAAGAGACCCAGTACTTC. Amino acid sequence: CASSLSEDRGSVEETQYF. The chain uses TRBV28 and TRBJ2-5, with 10 bases lining up with TRBD1. Trimming at V came to 1 base and at J to 3 bases, leaving 11 bases not matched to a gene. The germline CDR1 and CDR2 sequences are MDHEN and SYDVKM. This CDR3 region has 18 residues.

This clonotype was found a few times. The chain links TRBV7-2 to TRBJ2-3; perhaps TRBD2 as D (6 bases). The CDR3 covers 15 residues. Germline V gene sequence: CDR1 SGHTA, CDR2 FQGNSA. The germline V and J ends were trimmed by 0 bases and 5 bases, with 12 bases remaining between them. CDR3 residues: CASSLASRELDTQYF. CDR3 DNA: TGTGCCAGCAGCTTAGCCAGTCGGGAGTTAGATACGCAGTATTTT.

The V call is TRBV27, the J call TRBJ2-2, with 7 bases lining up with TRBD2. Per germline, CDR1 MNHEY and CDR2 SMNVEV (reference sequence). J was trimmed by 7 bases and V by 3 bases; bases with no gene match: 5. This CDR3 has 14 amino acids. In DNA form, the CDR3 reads TGTGCCAGCAGTTTGGGCGGGGGAGGCGGGGAGCTGTTTTTT. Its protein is CASSLGGGGGELFF.

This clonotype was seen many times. As DNA, the CDR3 is TGCAGTGCTAGGGCCGAAGATTCCTATAATTCACCCCTCCACTTT. It encodes CSARAEDSYNSPLHF. The rearrangement links TRBV20-1 to TRBJ1-6, with unresolved D. The V gene's germline CDR1 is DFQATT and CDR2 SNEGSKA (reference sequence). The CDR3 runs to 15 residues. V dropped 3 bases and J dropped 1 base, with 10 bases sitting between them.

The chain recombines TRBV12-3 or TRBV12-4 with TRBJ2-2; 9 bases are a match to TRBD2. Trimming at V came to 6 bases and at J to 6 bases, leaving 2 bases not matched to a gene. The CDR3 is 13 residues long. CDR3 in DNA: TGTGCCAGCAGGGGGACTAGCTCCGGGGAGCTGTTTTTT. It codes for CASRGTSSGELFF.

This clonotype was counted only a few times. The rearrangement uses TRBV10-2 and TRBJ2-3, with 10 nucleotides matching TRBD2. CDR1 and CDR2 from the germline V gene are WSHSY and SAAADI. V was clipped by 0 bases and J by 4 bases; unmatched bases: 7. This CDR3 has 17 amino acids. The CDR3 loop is CASSESVIAGGADTQYF. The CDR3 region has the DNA TGCGCCAGCAGTGAGTCCGTAATAGCGGGGGGCGCAGATACGCAGTATTTT.

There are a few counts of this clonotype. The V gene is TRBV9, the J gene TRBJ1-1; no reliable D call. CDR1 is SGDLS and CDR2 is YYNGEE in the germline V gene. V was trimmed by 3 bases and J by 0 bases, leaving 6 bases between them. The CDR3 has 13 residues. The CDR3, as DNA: TGTGCCAGCAGCGCCAGGTTGAACACTGAAGCTTTCTTT. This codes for CASSARLNTEAFF.

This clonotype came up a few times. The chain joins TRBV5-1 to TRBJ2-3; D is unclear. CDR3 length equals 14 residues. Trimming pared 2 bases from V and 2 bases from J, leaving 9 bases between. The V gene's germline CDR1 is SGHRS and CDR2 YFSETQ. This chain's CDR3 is CASSFLTFTDTQYF. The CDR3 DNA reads TGCGCCAGCAGCTTCCTAACCTTCACAGATACGCAGTATTTT.

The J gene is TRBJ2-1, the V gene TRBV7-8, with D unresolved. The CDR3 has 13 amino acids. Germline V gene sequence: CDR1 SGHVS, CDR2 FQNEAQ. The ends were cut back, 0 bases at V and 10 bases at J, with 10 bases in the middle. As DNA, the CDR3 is TGTGCCAGCAGCTTAGCACTTCTTGCAGAGCAGTTCTTC. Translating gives CASSLALLAEQFF.

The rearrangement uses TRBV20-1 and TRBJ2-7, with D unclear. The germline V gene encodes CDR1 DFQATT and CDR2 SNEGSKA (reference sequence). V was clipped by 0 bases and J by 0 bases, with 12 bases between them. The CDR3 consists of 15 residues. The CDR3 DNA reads TGCAGTGCTAGAGAGGTCACGAAACTCTCCTACGAGCAGTACTTC. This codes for CSAREVTKLSYEQYF.

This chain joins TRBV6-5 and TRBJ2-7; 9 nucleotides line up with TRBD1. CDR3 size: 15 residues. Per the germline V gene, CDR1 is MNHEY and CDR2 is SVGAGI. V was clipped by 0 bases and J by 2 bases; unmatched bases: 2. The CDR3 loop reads CASSYSRQGAYEQYF. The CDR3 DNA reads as TGTGCCAGCAGTTACTCTCGACAGGGGGCCTACGAGCAGTACTTC.

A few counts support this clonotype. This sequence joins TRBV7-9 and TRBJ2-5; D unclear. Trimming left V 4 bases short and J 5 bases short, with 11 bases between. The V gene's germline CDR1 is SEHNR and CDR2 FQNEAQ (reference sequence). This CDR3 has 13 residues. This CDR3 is CASSYTWAETQYF. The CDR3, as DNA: TGTGCCAGCAGCTACACCTGGGCGGAGACCCAGTACTTC.

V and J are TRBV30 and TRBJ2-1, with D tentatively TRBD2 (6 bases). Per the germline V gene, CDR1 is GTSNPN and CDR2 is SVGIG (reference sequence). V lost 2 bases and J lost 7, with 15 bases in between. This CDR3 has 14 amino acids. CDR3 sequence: CAWSRGGALNEQFF. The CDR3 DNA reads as TGTGCCTGGAGTCGAGGAGGGGCCCTAAATGAGCAGTTCTTC.

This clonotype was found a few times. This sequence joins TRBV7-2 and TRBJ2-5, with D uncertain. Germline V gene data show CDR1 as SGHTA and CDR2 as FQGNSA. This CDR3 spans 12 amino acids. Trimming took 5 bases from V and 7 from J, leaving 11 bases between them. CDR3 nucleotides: TGTGCCAGCAGCCCACGTTTGGGGACCCAGTACTTC. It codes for CASSPRLGTQYF.